This TCR beta chain was observed in a study of T-cell reconstitution after alpha-beta-depleted transplantation in children. Preparation of the TCRbeta library was carried out with unique molecular identifiers. TCRdb independently ran MiXCR on the PCR reads; one entry per CDR3 protein. Of about 640,000 distinct CDR3 sequences detected, about an eighth appear once; the ten largest clones hold 2.2%. This CDR3 contains 13 residues. Germline loops: CDR1 SQVTM, CDR2 ANQGSEA. The V end was cut by 7 bases, the J end by 1 base, with 12 bases between. At least ten counts were recorded for this clonotype. The antigen remains undetermined. Whole-study results and caveats: When one year had passed after transplant, most T-cell counts and diversity came from newly produced T cells. The study reportedly traced alpha-beta T cells about two months after transplant to several hundred expanded graft clones.

The rearrangement joins TRBV29-1 to TRBJ2-3; possible D gene TRBD2, 5 bases. The TCR comes from a male patient between 5 and 17 years old who had a stem cell transplant for acute myeloid leukemia, so the T cells may come from the graft donor. Sequenced here: PBMCs, mostly from graft donor cells, sampled 360 days after TCRalphabeta/CD19-depleted stem cell transplant. The CDR3 region is CSALLGGTDTQYF. As DNA, the CDR3 is TGCAGCGCCCTATTGGGAGGCACAGATACGCAGTATTTT.